This entry lists 18 T cell receptor beta chains sequenced from one sample in a study of Graves' ophthalmopathy and Graves' hyperthyroidism. Amplification of the TCR beta CDR3 regions used RNA transcripts (as template). RT-PCR in the first round used HTBI primers; a second-round multiplex PCR followed. TCRdb used MiXCR to reprocess the multiplex PCR reads, holding one entry per CDR3 protein. The top ten clones hold more than 3% of a sample with approximately 700,000 distinct CDR3 sequences, roughly 41% of them seen once. The sequencing sample was made of peripheral blood. The receptors derive from an adult man with Graves' ophthalmopathy.

The table lists this clonotype with many counts. This chain links TRBV7-8 with TRBJ2-5; 14 nucleotides line up with TRBD2. V gave up 1 base and J gave up 7 bases; unmatched junction bases: 8. Germline V CDR1 and CDR2: SGHVS, FQNEAQ. This CDR3 contains 17 residues. This CDR3 reads CASSLVTSGGASGTQYF. The CDR3 region has the DNA TGTGCCAGCAGCTTAGTGACTAGCGGGGGGGCCAGTGGGACCCAGTACTTC.

Ten or more counts support this clonotype. The rearrangement links TRBV19 to TRBJ1-5; 7 positions agree with TRBD1. V lost 6 bases and J lost 7; bases outside the gene matches: 6. Germline V gives CDR1 LNHDA, CDR2 SQIVND (reference sequence). The CDR3 is 13 residues long. The CDR3: CASSPTGVQPQHF. The DNA of the CDR3 is TGTGCCAGTAGCCCAACAGGGGTCCAGCCCCAGCATTTT.

This clonotype appeared once. In this CDR3 the conserved last residue, phenylalanine or tryptophan, is missing, so a read error is likely. The gene calls are TRBV10-3 and TRBJ1-5; D remains unclear. V was pared by 8 bases and J by 2 bases, with 7 bases between. The CDR3 totals 12 residues. Germline V gene sequence: CDR1 ENHRY, CDR2 SYGVKD. The CDR3 region is CAIGEGNQPQHS. The CDR3 nucleotides are TGTGCCATCGGGGAGGGCAATCAGCCCCAGCATTCT.

In this sample, this clonotype turned up once. The V gene is TRBV4-3, the J gene TRBJ2-3, with D unresolved. The germline V gene encodes CDR1 LGHNA and CDR2 YSLEER. V lost 2 bases and J lost 2, with 2 bases in between. The CDR3 spans 12 residues. As DNA, the CDR3 is TGCGCCAGCAGCCAAAACACAGATACGCAGTATTTT. It specifies CASSQNTDTQYF.

Notes on this clonotype: Germline and junction disagree at one end, which may indicate a read error. The genes are TRBV2 and TRBJ1-4; 9 bases align to TRBD1. The CDR3 runs 14 residues. The germline CDR1 and CDR2 sequences are SNHLY and FYNNEI. The CDR3 DNA follows: TGTGCCAGCAGCGAAGGGACAGGGAGTGAAAAACTGCTTTTT. It yields the protein CASSEGTGSEKLLF.

The chain combines TRBV10-3 with TRBJ1-1; TRBD1 agrees at 7 bases. V lost 0 bases, J lost 4 bases, and 2 bases stayed unmatched. Germline V gene sequence: CDR1 ENHRY, CDR2 SYGVKD. The CDR3 loop spans 14 amino acids. CDR3 amino acids: CAISESGQITEAFF. CDR3 DNA: TGTGCCATCAGTGAGTCGGGACAGATCACTGAAGCTTTCTTT.

Details on this clonotype: At one of its ends the junction is not consistent with the germline gene, which may arise from a read error. The rearrangement uses TRBV20-1 and TRBJ2-5; D is ambiguous. Looked up from germline, CDR1 is DFQATT and CDR2 is SNEGSKA (reference sequence). The CDR3 extends over 13 amino acids. The CDR3 here is CSARDRAQGTQYF. CDR3 nucleotide sequence: TGCAGTGCTAGAGATCGGGCACAAGGGACCCAGTACTTC.

The sample holds many counts of this clonotype. V usage is TRBV7-2 and J usage is TRBJ2-7; 8 bases agree with TRBD2. Germline-derived CDR1 and CDR2 are SGHTA and FQGNSA. Losses at the gene ends were 1 base for V and 3 bases for J; bases not matched to a gene: 2. This CDR3 spans 14 amino acids. The CDR3 sequence is CASSLGRGDYEQYF. DNA of the CDR3: TGTGCCAGCAGCTTAGGGCGGGGGGACTACGAGCAGTACTTC. Filled out from reference TRBV7-2 and TRBJ2-7, the complete variable domain reads GAGVSQSPSNKVTEKGKDVELRCDPISGHTALYWYRQSLGQGLEFLIYFQGNSAPDKSGLPSDRFSAERTGGSVSTLTIQRTQQEDSAVYLCASSLGRGDYEQYFGPGTRLTVT.

This sequence joins TRBV2 and TRBJ1-6, with D perhaps matching TRBD1 (6 bases). Trimming took 9 bases from V and 5 from J, leaving 17 bases between them. CDR1 and CDR2 from the germline V gene are SNHLY and FYNNEI. This CDR3 comprises 15 residues. In DNA form, the CDR3 reads TGTGCCAGTAAAATGGCGGGGGCGAATAATTCACCCCTCCACTTT. This codes for CASKMAGANNSPLHF.

This clonotype occurred many times. The gene calls are TRBV29-1 and TRBJ1-4; 9 bases agree with TRBD1. Germline V gene sequence: CDR1 SQVTM, CDR2 ANQGSEA. J gave up 8 bases and V 6 bases, and 10 bases lay outside the gene matches. This CDR3 has 14 residues. Written as DNA, the CDR3 is TGCAGCGTAGAATTGGACAGGGGCAGCGAAAAACTGTTTTTT. Amino acids: CSVELDRGSEKLFF.

This clonotype was counted ten times or more. In DNA, the CDR3 is TGTGCCATCAGTGACGGAAGCGGGAGGGCTGGCACCGGGGAGCTGTTTTTT. Translation: CAISDGSGRAGTGELFF. The chain recombines TRBV10-3 with TRBJ2-2; TRBD2 agrees at 10 bases. Germline V gene data show CDR1 as ENHRY and CDR2 as SYGVKD. V lost 3 bases to trimming and J lost 4 bases; unmatched junction nucleotides: 8. The CDR3 is made up of 17 amino acids.

This clonotype was counted a single time. The V gene is TRBV7-9, the J gene TRBJ1-6, with TRBD1 matching over 7 bases. The CDR3 runs to 14 residues. Unmatched junction bases numbered 7, after V lost 5 bases and J lost 9 bases. Looked up from germline, CDR1 is SEHNR and CDR2 is FQNEAQ (reference sequence). Written as DNA, the CDR3 is TGTGCCAGCAGCACGGAGGCAGGGGGTTCACCCCTCCACTTT. The encoded protein is CASSTEAGGSPLHF.

This clonotype turned up a few times. The chain couples TRBV9 to TRBJ1-3; the D is unclear. V was trimmed by 0 bases and J by 0 bases, leaving 10 bases between them. The length of the CDR3 is 16 residues. Germline V gene lookup returns CDR1 SGDLS and CDR2 YYNGEE. As DNA, the CDR3 is TGTGCCAGCAGCGTAGGATCGGAAATCTCTGGAAACACCATATATTTT. The encoded protein is CASSVGSEISGNTIYF.

This chain connects TRBV10-3 to TRBJ1-1; perhaps TRBD1 as D (6 bases). Per the germline V gene, CDR1 is ENHRY and CDR2 is SYGVKD. Between the trimmed V and J ends, which lost 1 base and 1 base, there was a span of 7 bases. This CDR3 is 14 amino acids long. The CDR3 DNA reads TGTGCCATCAGTGAGTTACAGGGGAACACTGAAGCTTTCTTT. Translated, it gives CAISELQGNTEAFF.

The chain is built from TRBV29-1 and TRBJ2-7; TRBD1 matches 9 bases. V was clipped by 8 bases and J by 6 bases; unmatched bases: 11. The germline gives CDR1 SQVTM, CDR2 ANQGSEA. This CDR3 is built from 13 residues. This chain's CDR3 is CSQGWDREGEQYF. The CDR3 nucleotides read TGCAGCCAAGGTTGGGACAGGGAAGGCGAGCAGTACTTC.

This clonotype appeared a single time. The V call is TRBV4-3, the J call TRBJ2-7; D gene ambiguous. Germline lookup yields CDR1 LGHNA and CDR2 YSLEER. The CDR3 loop spans 14 amino acids. The ends were cut back, 4 bases at V and 2 bases at J, with 12 bases in the middle. CDR3 coding DNA: TGCGCCAGCAGCCGAGACATTGGGGCCTACGAGCAGTACTTC. As protein: CASSRDIGAYEQYF.

This clonotype appeared a few times. This sequence joins TRBV19 and TRBJ2-2, with D tentatively TRBD2 (5 bases). The CDR3 is made up of 19 amino acids. Trimming pared 5 bases from V and 0 bases from J, leaving 22 bases between. The V gene's germline CDR1 is LNHDA and CDR2 SQIVND (reference sequence). Here the CDR3 DNA reads TGTGCCAGTAGTGCCCTCTCTGGTAGCGAGAAACCGAACACCGGGGAGCTGTTTTTT. Encoded protein: CASSALSGSEKPNTGELFF.

This clonotype was seen at least ten times. In DNA form, the CDR3 reads TGTGCCAGCAGCCCGAACAGGGGGCTGAACACTGAAGCTTTCTTT. This codes for CASSPNRGLNTEAFF. The chain couples TRBV6-6 to TRBJ1-1; TRBD1 agrees at 9 bases. Trimming at V came to 6 bases and at J to 0 bases, leaving 5 bases not matched to a gene. The germline V gene encodes CDR1 MNHNY and CDR2 SVGAGI (reference sequence). This CDR3 has 15 amino acids.